The rows below give T cell receptor beta chains drawn from one sample of a study of pediatric ulcerative colitis. The method was immunoSEQ multiplex PCR; TCRdb's version includes in-frame clones alone and lacks a portion of them. The repertoire holds roughly 45,000 clones, around 81% seen once, with around 3.5% in the top ten. Sample: gut tissue. These receptors came from a girl between 10 and 17 years old with moderate ulcerative colitis. Each CDR3 is given with its conserved first and last residue. D genes are given only for firm matches. Only some rows state a clone size, as once, few, many or a class for expanded clones.

CDR3	DNA	D	J	size	V
CASAQQGTGYTF	TGTGCCAGCGCCCAGCAAGGAACAGGCTACACCTTC	-	TRBJ1-2	-	TRBV6-5
CASSLGGDTEAFF	TGTGCCAGCAGTTTAGGGGGGGACACTGAAGCTTTCTTT	-	TRBJ1-1	-	TRBV28
CALPRGTGGTGELFF	TGTGCCCTCCCTCGGGGGACAGGGGGTACCGGGGAGCTGTTTTTT	TRBD1	TRBJ2-2	-	TRBV2
CASSLKDRDFYGYTF	TGCGCCAGCAGCTTGAAGGACAGGGATTTCTATGGCTACACCTTC	TRBD1	TRBJ1-2	-	TRBV5-1
CAITQDRDGYTF	TGTGCCATCACTCAGGACAGGGATGGCTACACCTTC	TRBD1	TRBJ1-2	once	TRBV10-3
CAWSVQETQYF	TGTGCCTGGAGTGTTCAAGAGACCCAGTACTTC	-	TRBJ2-5	-	TRBV30
CASSYFEGLAGRKMFF	TGTGCCAGCAGTTACTTTGAGGGACTAGCGGGGCGGAAAATGTTCTTC	TRBD2	TRBJ2-1	-	TRBV6-5
CASSRERDTEAFF	TGTGCCAGCTCCCGGGAACGGGACACTGAAGCTTTCTTT	-	TRBJ1-1	few	TRBV6-4
CASSSQAITNAEAFF	TGTGCCAGCAGCTCCCAAGCGATAACGAACGCTGAAGCTTTCTTT	-	TRBJ1-1	-	TRBV7-9
CASSATQGRNTEAFF	TGCGCCAGCAGCGCTACACAGGGTCGGAACACTGAAGCTTTCTTT	-	TRBJ1-1	-	TRBV5-1
CASTYSGGSSYNEQFF	TGTGCCAGCACCTACTCCGGGGGGTCCTCCTACAATGAGCAGTTCTTC	TRBD2	TRBJ2-1	-	TRBV6-5
CASSLAGDISNQPQHF	TGTGCCAGCAGCTTAGCGGGGGACATAAGCAATCAGCCCCAGCATTTT	-	TRBJ1-5	-	TRBV7-2
CASSPGLAGGPARETQYF	TGCGCCAGCAGCCCAGGACTAGCGGGAGGACCCGCAAGAGAGACCCAGTACTTC	TRBD2	TRBJ2-5	-	TRBV5-1
CASSFGGPYNEQFF	TGTGCCAGCAGCTTCGGAGGGCCCTACAATGAGCAGTTCTTC	-	TRBJ2-1	-	TRBV11-2
CASSLGGGMDEQYF	TGTGCCAGCAGTTTAGGAGGGGGCATGGACGAGCAGTACTTC	-	TRBJ2-7	-	TRBV27
CASSQEIPRGPFTDTQYF	TGCGCCAGCAGCCAAGAGATTCCGCGGGGGCCCTTCACAGATACGCAGTATTTT	-	TRBJ2-3	-	TRBV4-3
CASSIETTAAAQYF	TGTGCCAGTAGTATAGAGACTACCGCAGCGGCTCAGTACTTC	-	TRBJ2-7	once	TRBV19
CATSRTVNQPQHF	TGTGCCACCAGCCGTACGGTCAATCAGCCCCAGCATTTT	-	TRBJ1-5	once	TRBV19
CASSFGPSSYNEQFF	TGTGCCAGCAGCTTTGGACCATCTTCCTACAATGAGCAGTTCTTC	-	TRBJ2-1	-	TRBV7-2
CASSPTGGYGYTF	TGCGCCAGCAGCCCGACAGGGGGCTATGGCTACACCTTC	TRBD1	TRBJ1-2	-	TRBV5-1
CASSGSGTTPYEQYF	TGTGCCAGCAGTGGTAGCGGGACCACGCCTTACGAGCAGTACTTC	TRBD2	TRBJ2-7	-	TRBV2
CATSDQTGPNYGYTF	TGTGCCACCAGCGACCAGACAGGCCCTAACTATGGCTACACCTTC	-	TRBJ1-2	-	TRBV15
CASSFQMTSGRASDTQYF	TGTGCCAGCAGCTTTCAAATGACTAGCGGGAGGGCCTCAGATACGCAGTATTTT	TRBD2	TRBJ2-3	once	TRBV7-9
CAWSGGTGDNYGYTF	TGTGCCTGGAGTGGTGGGACAGGGGATAACTATGGCTACACCTTC	TRBD1	TRBJ1-2	few	TRBV30
CAISPYGQGGNYEQYF	TGTGCCATCAGTCCTTACGGACAGGGGGGAAACTACGAGCAGTACTTC	TRBD1	TRBJ2-7	medium-sized	TRBV10-3
CASSEQASGWLSEAFF	TGTGCCAGCAGCGAACAGGCTAGCGGGTGGCTCTCGGAAGCTTTCTTT	-	TRBJ1-1	-	TRBV9
CASSGVGTRQRETQYF	TGTGCCAGCAGTGGAGTGGGGACTAGACAGAGAGAGACCCAGTACTTC	TRBD2	TRBJ2-5	-	TRBV2
CASSLRNRAGTDTQYF	TGTGCCAGCAGCTTGAGGAACAGGGCTGGCACAGATACGCAGTATTTT	-	TRBJ2-3	-	TRBV5-8
CSARDSTIYTF	TGCAGTGCTAGAGATTCGACCATCTACACCTTC	-	TRBJ1-2	-	TRBV20-1
CASSLAGSPRTDTQYF	TGTGCCAGCAGCTTAGCGGGGTCGCCGCGCACAGATACGCAGTATTTT	-	TRBJ2-3	-	TRBV7-9
CASSLGENTEAFF	TGTGCCAGCAGCCTCGGGGAGAACACTGAAGCTTTCTTT	-	TRBJ1-1	-	TRBV14
CASSFTRGGGYTF	TGTGCCAGCAGTTTCACCAGGGGAGGTGGCTACACCTTC	-	TRBJ1-2	-	TRBV28
CASSPSGGPPRDTQYF	TGTGCCAGTAGCCCTAGCGGGGGGCCCCCGCGCGATACGCAGTATTTT	TRBD2	TRBJ2-3	-	TRBV19
CASSEGDYGYTF	TGTGCCAGCAGTGAAGGAGACTATGGCTACACCTTC	-	TRBJ1-2	-	TRBV2
CASSLGAILSPQYF	TGTGCCAGCAGCTTAGGGGCGATACTAAGTCCCCAGTACTTC	-	TRBJ2-5	-	TRBV7-3
CASRRLAGHYEQYF	TGTGCCAGCAGGCGACTAGCGGGCCACTACGAGCAGTACTTC	TRBD2	TRBJ2-7	-	TRBV28
CASSIYWDGYTF	TGTGCCAGTAGTATTTATTGGGATGGCTACACCTTC	-	TRBJ1-2	-	TRBV19
CAWSAGLADYNEQFF	TGTGCCTGGAGTGCCGGACTAGCGGACTACAATGAGCAGTTCTTC	TRBD2	TRBJ2-1	-	TRBV30
CASSSRNYGYTF	TGTGCCAGCAGCTCGAGGAACTATGGCTACACCTTC	-	TRBJ1-2	-	TRBV5-8
CAISVRGVDETQYF	TGTGCCATCAGTGTCCGGGGGGTAGATGAGACCCAGTACTTC	TRBD2	TRBJ2-5	medium-sized	TRBV10-3
CASSVSGGASYNEQFF	TGTGCCAGCAGCGTCAGCGGGGGGGCCTCCTACAATGAGCAGTTCTTC	TRBD2	TRBJ2-1	-	TRBV9
CASRPQAGDDEQYF	TGTGCCAGCAGACCACAGGCAGGGGATGACGAGCAGTACTTC	-	TRBJ2-7	-	TRBV6-4